This T cell receptor beta chain was recovered during a study of shared clonotypes between healthy human individuals. There are 14 residues in the CDR3. The V gene lost 4 bases and the J gene lost 0 bases, with 8 bases spanning the gap. Germline V lookup: CDR1 WNHNN, CDR2 SYGVQD (reference sequence). Assay used: immunoSEQ multiplex PCR; TCRdb lists only in-frame clones, some missing. The table includes 2 million to 2.5 million clones, about 94% detected once. A remark on this clone: Other DNA sequences in this sample translate to the same CDR3.

This TCR was recovered from a man in his late teens or twenties in good health. The chain is built from TRBV10-1 and TRBJ2-3; perhaps TRBD2 as D (5 bases). Source material: naive CD4+ T cells sorted from blood. Subset reported: CD45RA+ positively selected. The CDR3, as DNA: TGCGCCAGCAGTGTAGGACTCAGCACAGATACGCAGTATTTT. Translation gives CASSVGLSTDTQYF.